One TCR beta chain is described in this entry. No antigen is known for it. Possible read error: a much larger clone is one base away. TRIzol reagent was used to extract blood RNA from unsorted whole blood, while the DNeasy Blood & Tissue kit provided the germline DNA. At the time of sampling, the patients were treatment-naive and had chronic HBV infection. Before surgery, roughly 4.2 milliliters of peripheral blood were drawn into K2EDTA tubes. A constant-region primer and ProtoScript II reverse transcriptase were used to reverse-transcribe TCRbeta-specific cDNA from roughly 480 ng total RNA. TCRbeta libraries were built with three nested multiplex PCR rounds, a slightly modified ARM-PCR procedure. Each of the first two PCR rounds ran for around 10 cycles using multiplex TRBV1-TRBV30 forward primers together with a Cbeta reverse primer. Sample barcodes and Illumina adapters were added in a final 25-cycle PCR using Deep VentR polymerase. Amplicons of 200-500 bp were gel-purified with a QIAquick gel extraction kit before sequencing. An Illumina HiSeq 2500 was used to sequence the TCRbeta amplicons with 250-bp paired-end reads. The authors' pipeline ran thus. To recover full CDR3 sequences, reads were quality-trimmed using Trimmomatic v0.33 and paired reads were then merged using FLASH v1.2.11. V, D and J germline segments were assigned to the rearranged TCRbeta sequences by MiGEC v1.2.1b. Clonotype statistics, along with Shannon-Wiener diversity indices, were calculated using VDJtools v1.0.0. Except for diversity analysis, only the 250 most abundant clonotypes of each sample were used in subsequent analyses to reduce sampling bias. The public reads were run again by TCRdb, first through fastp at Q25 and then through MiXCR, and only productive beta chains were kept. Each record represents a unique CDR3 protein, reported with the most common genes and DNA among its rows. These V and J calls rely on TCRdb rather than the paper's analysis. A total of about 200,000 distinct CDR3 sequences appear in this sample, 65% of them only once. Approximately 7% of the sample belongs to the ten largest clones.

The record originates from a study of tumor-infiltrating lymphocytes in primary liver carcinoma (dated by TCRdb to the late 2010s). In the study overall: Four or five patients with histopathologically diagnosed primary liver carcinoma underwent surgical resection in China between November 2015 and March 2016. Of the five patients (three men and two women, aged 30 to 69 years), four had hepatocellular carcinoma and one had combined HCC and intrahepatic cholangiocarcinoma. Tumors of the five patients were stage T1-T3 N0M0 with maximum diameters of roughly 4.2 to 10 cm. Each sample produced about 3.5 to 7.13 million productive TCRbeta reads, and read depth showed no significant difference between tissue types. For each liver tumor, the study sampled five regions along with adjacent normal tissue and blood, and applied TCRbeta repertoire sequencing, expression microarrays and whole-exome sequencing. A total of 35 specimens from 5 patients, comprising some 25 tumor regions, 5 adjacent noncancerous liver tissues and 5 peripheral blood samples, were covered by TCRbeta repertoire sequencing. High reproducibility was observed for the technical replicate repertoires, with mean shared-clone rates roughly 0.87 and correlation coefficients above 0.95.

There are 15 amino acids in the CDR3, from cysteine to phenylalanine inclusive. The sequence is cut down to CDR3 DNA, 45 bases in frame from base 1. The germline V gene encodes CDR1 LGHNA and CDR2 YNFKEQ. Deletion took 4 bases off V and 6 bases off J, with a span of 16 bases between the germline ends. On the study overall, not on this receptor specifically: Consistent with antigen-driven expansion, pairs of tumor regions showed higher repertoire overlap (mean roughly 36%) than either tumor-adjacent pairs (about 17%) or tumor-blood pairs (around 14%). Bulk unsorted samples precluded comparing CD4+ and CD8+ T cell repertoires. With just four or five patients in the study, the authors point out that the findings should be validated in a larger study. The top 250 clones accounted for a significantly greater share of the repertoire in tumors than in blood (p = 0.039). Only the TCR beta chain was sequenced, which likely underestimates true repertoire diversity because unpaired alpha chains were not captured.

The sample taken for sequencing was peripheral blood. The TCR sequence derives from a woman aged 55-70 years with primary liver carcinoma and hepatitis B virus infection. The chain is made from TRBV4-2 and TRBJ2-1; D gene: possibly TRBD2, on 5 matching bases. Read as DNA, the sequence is TGTGCCAGCAGCCTTAAAGAGGGAGCGGCCAATGAGCAGTTCTTC. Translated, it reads CASSLKEGAANEQFF.